This paragraph reports one T cell receptor (beta chain). The antigen is not known. This specimen belongs to a study of CD8 T cells in ankylosing spondylitis. CDR1 and CDR2 from the germline V gene are LNHDA and SQIVND (reference sequence). V lost 6 bases and J lost 1, with 13 bases in between. The CDR3 sequence is 15 residues long. By quantitative 5'-RACE with molecular barcodes, the TCR beta libraries were made. One entry per CDR3 protein, called by TCRdb with MiXCR from the 5' RACE reads. Of hundreds of thousands of distinct CDR3 sequences listed, about 11% are singletons. Findings and caveats of the study: What seemed typical of ankylosing spondylitis blood was a TCR beta motif built from roughly eight highly homologous variants. From matched ankylosing spondylitis synovial fluid, disease-linked clones were reportedly recovered at significantly enriched levels.

The receptor was isolated from a male donor with ankylosing spondylitis. The sample comprised blood, either unsorted or a sorted T cell fraction (not recorded which). The chain has TRBV19 and TRBJ1-3; D is uncertain. This CDR3 reads CASSQKFESGNTIYF. CDR3 coding DNA: TGTGCCAGTAGCCAAAAATTCGAGTCTGGAAACACCATATATTTT.